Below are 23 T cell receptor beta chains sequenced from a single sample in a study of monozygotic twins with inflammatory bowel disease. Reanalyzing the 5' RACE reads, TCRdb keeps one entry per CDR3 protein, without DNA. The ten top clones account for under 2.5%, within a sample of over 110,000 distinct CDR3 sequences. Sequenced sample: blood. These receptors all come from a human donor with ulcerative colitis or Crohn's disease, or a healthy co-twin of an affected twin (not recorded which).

The CDR3 loop reads CASSLFDGGFGGQPQHF. The V and J genes are TRBV5-6 and TRBJ1-5; the TCRdb D gene call, TRBD1, has no DNA to confirm it. Germline CDR1 reads SGHDT; CDR2 reads YYEEEE. The CDR3 consists of 17 residues.

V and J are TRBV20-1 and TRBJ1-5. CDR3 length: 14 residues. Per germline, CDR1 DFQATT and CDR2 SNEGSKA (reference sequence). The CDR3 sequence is CSAWGPLPNQPQHF.

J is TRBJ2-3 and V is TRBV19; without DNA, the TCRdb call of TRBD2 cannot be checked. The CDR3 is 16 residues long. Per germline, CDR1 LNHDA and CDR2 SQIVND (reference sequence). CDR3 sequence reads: CASSRRLAGRTDTQYF.

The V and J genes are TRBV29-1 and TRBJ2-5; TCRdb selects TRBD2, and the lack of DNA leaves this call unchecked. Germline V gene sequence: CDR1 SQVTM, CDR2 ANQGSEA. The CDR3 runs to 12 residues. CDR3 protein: CSVGPGTETQYF.

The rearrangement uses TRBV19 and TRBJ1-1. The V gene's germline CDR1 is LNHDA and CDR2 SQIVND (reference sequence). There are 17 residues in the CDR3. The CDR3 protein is CASSRRHEKSISIRAFF.

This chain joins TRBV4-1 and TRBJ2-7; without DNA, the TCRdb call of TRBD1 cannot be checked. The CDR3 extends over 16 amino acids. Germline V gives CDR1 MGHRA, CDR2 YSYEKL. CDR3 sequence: CASSQDHRTGVYEQYF.

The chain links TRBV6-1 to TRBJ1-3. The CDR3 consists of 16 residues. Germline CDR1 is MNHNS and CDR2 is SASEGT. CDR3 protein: CASTQHRQGSGNTIYF.

The CDR3 loop reads CASPLPRRYRDQPQHF. The rearrangement links TRBV5-1 to TRBJ1-5. Looked up from germline, CDR1 is SGHRS and CDR2 is YFSETQ. CDR3 length equals 16 residues. The variable domain in full, with the rest retrieved from reference TRBV5-1 and TRBJ1-5, is KAGVTQTPRYLIKTRGQQVTLSCSPISGHRSVSWYQQTPGQGLQFLFEYFSETQRNKGNFPGRFSGRQFSNSRSEMNVSTLELGDSALYLCASPLPRRYRDQPQHFGDGTRLSIL.

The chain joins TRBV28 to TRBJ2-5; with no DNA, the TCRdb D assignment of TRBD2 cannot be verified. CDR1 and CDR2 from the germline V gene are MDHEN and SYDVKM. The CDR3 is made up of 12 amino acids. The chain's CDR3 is CASSGGWETQYF.

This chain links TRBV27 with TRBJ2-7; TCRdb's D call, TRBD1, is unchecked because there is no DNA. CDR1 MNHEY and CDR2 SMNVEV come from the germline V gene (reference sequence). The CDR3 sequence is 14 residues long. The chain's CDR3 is CASSLKDRYYEQYF.

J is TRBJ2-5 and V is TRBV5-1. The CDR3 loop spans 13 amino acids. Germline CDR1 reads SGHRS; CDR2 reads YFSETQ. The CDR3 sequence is CASRVGPQETQYF.

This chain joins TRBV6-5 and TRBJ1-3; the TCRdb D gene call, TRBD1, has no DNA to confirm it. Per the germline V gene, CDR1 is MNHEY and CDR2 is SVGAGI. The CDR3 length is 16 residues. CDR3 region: CASSYSTGTSGNTIYF.

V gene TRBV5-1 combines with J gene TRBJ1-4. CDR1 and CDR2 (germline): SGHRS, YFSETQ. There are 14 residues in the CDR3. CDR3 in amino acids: CASSSDSGWEKLFF.

The CDR3 loop is CASSPGVQGTIYGYTF. The chain joins TRBV5-1 to TRBJ1-2; the D call of TRBD1 rests on TCRdb alone, since no DNA is present to check it. The CDR3 runs 16 residues. Germline assignment: CDR1 SGHRS and CDR2 YFSETQ.

CDR3 in amino acids: CASSFKGAFGSNEQFF. The chain couples TRBV7-2 to TRBJ2-1. This CDR3 contains 16 residues. Germline-derived CDR1 and CDR2 are SGHTA and FQGNSA. Together with reference TRBV7-2 and TRBJ2-1, the CDR3 gives the full variable domain: GAGVSQSPSNKVTEKGKDVELRCDPISGHTALYWYRQSLGQGLEFLIYFQGNSAPDKSGLPSDRFSAERTGGSVSTLTIQRTQQEDSAVYLCASSFKGAFGSNEQFFGPGTRLTVL.

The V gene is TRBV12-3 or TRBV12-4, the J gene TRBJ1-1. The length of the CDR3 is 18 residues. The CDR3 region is CASSFPVSGLGMGTEAFF.

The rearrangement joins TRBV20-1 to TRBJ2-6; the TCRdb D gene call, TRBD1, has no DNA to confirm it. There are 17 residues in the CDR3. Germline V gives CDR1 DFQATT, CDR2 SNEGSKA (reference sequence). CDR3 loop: CSAYRQLGPSGANVLTF.

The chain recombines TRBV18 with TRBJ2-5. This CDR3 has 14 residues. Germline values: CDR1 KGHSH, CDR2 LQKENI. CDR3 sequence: CASSPQRTRETQYF.

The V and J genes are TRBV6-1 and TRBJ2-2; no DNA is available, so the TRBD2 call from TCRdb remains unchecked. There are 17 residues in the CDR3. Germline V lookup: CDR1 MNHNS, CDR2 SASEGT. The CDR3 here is CASRGGLAGAFTGELFF.

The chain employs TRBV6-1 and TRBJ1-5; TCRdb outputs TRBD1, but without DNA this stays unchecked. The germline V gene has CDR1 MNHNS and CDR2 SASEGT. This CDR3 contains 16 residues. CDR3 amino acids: CASSPDRYGNNQPQHF.

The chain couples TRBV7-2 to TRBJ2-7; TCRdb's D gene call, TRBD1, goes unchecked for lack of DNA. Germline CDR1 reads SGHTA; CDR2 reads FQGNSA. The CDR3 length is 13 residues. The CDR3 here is CASSHPGSYEQYF.

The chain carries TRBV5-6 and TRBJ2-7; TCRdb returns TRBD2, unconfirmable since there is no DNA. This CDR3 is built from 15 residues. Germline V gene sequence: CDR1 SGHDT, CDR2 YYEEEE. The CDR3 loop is CASSLGPDYSYEQYF.

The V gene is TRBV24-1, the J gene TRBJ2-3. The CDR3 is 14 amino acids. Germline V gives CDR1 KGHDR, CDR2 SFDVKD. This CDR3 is CATSVDGRTDTQYF.